This T cell receptor (beta chain) appears in the sequencing data of a study of blood T cell repertoires in COVID-19. Study overall: Specimens from acute and convalescent COVID-19 originated in the United States, Italy and Spain. Nucleic acid was either cDNA or gDNA, and it came from T cells, B-cell-depleted T cells, or PBMCs.

The CDR3 runs 16 residues. Looked up from germline, CDR1 is SQVTM and CDR2 is ANQGSEA. J gave up 0 bases and V 3 bases, and 7 bases lay outside the gene matches. In the source study's methods: Amplification from reference gene primers served as the basis for estimated nucleated cell counts. TCRdb's table, derived via immunoSEQ multiplex PCR, lists solely in-frame clones and lacks some. Clone size and the V and J calls come from that table; the DNA yielded D and trimming. This table has tens of thousands of clones, 70% to 80% appearing once. The clonotype was recovered from a human donor in a cohort sampled during active COVID-19. Sequenced: peripheral blood. The V call is TRBV29-1, the J call TRBJ2-1; 8 nucleotides agree with TRBD2. CDR3 region: CSVEGGSGSSYNEQFF. CDR3 bases: TGCAGCGTTGAGGGAGGAAGCGGGAGCTCCTACAATGAGCAGTTCTTC.